The clone carrying this T cell receptor beta chain was counted a single time. The sample comes from a study of control samples from healthy donors and cancer patients. CDR1 and CDR2 (germline): MNHEY, SVGAGI. CDR3 size: 13 residues. Between the trimmed V and J ends, which lost 7 bases and 2 bases, there was a span of 11 bases. The table came from immunoSEQ multiplex PCR; TCRdb's copy has only in-frame clones and leaves some out. The sample holds around 120,000 clones, about 93% seen once. The sample was PBMCs. The chain joins TRBV6-5 to TRBJ1-2; D gene uncertain. The clonotype was recovered from a man aged 50-60 years with head and neck cancer. CDR3 protein: CASTSAGNYGYTF. The CDR3 DNA follows: TGTGCCAGCACCTCCGCGGGGAACTATGGCTACACCTTC.